These T cell receptor beta chains were read from a single sample in a study of glioma-infiltrating T cells. TCRdb reanalysed the multiplex PCR reads using MiXCR and keeps one entry per CDR3 protein. The data show some 5,800 distinct CDR3 sequences, with roughly 28% seen just once and about 13% held by the top ten. The sequenced sample consisted of glioma tissue, nonneoplastic brain tissue, or PBMCs (not recorded which). These receptor sequences come from a human donor with low-grade glioma or glioblastoma, undergoing nonglioma brain surgery, or in good health (not recorded which). Each CDR3 is given with its conserved first and last residue. The order of the fields is V gene, D gene, clone size, J gene, CDR3 protein, CDR3 DNA. A D gene is named only where the DNA matches it firmly. Clone size is shown for a subset of rows, as once, few, many or a class of expanded clone.

TRBV7-6	NA	medium-sized	TRBJ2-1	CASSFLTGDYYNEQFF	TGTGCCAGCAGCTTTCTGACAGGGGACTACTACAATGAGCAGTTCTTC
TRBV10-3	TRBD1	NA	TRBJ2-1	CAISEQQGVHEQFF	TGTGCCATCAGTGAGCAACAGGGGGTCCATGAGCAGTTCTTC
TRBV28	NA	medium-sized	TRBJ1-5	CASSLWEGSGNQPQHF	TGTGCCAGCAGTTTATGGGAGGGAAGCGGGAATCAGCCCCAGCATTTT
TRBV7-2	NA	many	TRBJ2-5	CASSLNGGRIQETQYF	TGTGCCAGCAGCTTAAACGGAGGGCGGATCCAAGAGACCCAGTACTTC
TRBV6-6	NA	medium-sized	TRBJ2-3	CASSYSSTDTQYF	TGTGCCAGCAGTTACTCCTCCACAGATACGCAGTATTTT
TRBV28	TRBD2	many	TRBJ2-5	CASSSGTSGLAETQYF	TGTGCCAGCAGTTCAGGGACTAGCGGGTTGGCAGAGACCCAGTACTTC
TRBV2	TRBD1	many	TRBJ2-4	CASNTAGGSVAKNIQYF	TGTGCCAGCAATACGGCAGGGGGATCGGTAGCCAAAAACATTCAGTACTTC
TRBV6-6	TRBD2	NA	TRBJ2-1	CASRMGLAEVNEQFF	TGTGCCAGCAGGATGGGACTAGCGGAAGTGAATGAGCAGTTCTTC
TRBV7-6	NA	many	TRBJ2-5	CASSLQETQYF	TGTGCCAGCAGCTTACAAGAGACCCAGTACTTC
TRBV11-2	TRBD1	NA	TRBJ1-2	CASSLRGQELYGYTF	TGTGCCAGCAGCCTAAGGGGACAGGAACTCTATGGCTACACCTTC
TRBV9	NA	many	TRBJ2-3	CASSVAGAGHTDTQYF	TGTGCCAGCAGCGTAGCAGGCGCGGGGCACACAGATACGCAGTATTTT
TRBV20-1	NA	medium-sized	TRBJ2-5	CSARDRRRQETQYF	TGCAGTGCTAGAGATAGGCGGAGACAAGAGACCCAGTACTTC
TRBV20-1	NA	NA	TRBJ1-1	CSAGRGDTEAFF	TGCAGTGCTGGGAGAGGCGACACTGAAGCTTTCTTT
TRBV19	NA	many	TRBJ1-1	CASTYNGAAKAFF	TGTGCCAGTACGTACAACGGGGCAGCCAAAGCTTTCTTT
TRBV6-1	NA	medium-sized	TRBJ2-1	CASRLHNEQFF	TGTGCCAGCAGACTCCACAATGAGCAGTTCTTC
TRBV29-1	NA	many	TRBJ2-3	CSALGLLTDTQYF	TGCAGCGCCCTGGGACTGCTCACAGATACGCAGTATTTT
TRBV12-3/TRBV12-4	TRBD2	many	TRBJ2-1	CASSFRLAGSSYNEQFF	TGTGCCAGCAGTTTTCGACTAGCGGGAAGCTCCTACAATGAGCAGTTCTTC
TRBV7-9	NA	many	TRBJ1-5	CASSLEGNSNQPQHF	TGTGCCAGCAGCTTAGAGGGGAATAGCAATCAGCCCCAGCATTTT
TRBV11-2	TRBD2	NA	TRBJ2-7	CASSPPPGLAGGEQYF	TGTGCCAGCAGCCCTCCCCCGGGACTAGCGGGAGGCGAGCAGTACTTC
TRBV5-8	NA	many	TRBJ2-7	CASSPGRAWYEQYF	TGTGCCAGCAGCCCGGGACGGGCTTGGTACGAGCAGTACTTC
TRBV2	NA	many	TRBJ1-5	CASKVENGDQPQHF	TGTGCCAGCAAGGTGGAGAACGGAGATCAGCCCCAGCATTTT
TRBV7-2	NA	NA	TRBJ2-1	CASSCRALGSSYNEQFF	TGTGCCAGCAGCTGCCGGGCACTGGGTAGCTCCTACAATGAGCAGTTCTTC
TRBV19	TRBD1	medium-sized	TRBJ1-2	CASSKQNTGASGYTF	TGTGCCAGTAGTAAACAGAACACAGGGGCGTCCGGCTACACCTTC
TRBV7-2	TRBD1	NA	TRBJ1-6	CASSPRAGGWWSPLHF	TGTGCCAGCAGCCCTCGGGCAGGGGGTTGGTGGTCACCCCTCCACTTT
TRBV3-1	NA	NA	TRBJ2-5	CASSPPGLRETQYF	TGTGCCAGCAGCCCTCCGGGACTCCGAGAGACCCAGTACTTC
TRBV28	NA	many	TRBJ2-7	CASSFRGQKSYEQYF	TGTGCCAGCAGTTTCCGTGGACAGAAGTCCTACGAGCAGTACTTC
TRBV10-3	NA	many	TRBJ2-7	CATATGFLEQYF	TGTGCCACCGCTACAGGGTTCCTCGAGCAGTACTTC
TRBV29-1	NA	many	TRBJ1-2	CSVEVGRDYGYTF	TGCAGCGTTGAAGTAGGTCGGGACTATGGCTACACCTTC
TRBV12-3/TRBV12-4	TRBD1	many	TRBJ2-5	CASSRQGAMETQYF	TGTGCCAGCAGTCGACAGGGAGCGATGGAGACCCAGTACTTC